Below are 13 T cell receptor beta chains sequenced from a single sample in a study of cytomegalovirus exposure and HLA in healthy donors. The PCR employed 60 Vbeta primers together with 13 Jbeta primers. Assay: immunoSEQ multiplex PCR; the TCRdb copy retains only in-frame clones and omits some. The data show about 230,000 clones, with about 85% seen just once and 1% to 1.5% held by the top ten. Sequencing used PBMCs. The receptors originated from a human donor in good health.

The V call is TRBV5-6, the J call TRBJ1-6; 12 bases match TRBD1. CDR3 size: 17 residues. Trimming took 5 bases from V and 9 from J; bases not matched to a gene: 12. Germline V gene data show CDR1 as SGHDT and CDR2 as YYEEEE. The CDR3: CASSLPGQGARTSPLHF. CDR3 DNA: TGTGCCAGCAGTCTACCGGGACAGGGGGCGCGGACTTCACCCCTCCACTTT.

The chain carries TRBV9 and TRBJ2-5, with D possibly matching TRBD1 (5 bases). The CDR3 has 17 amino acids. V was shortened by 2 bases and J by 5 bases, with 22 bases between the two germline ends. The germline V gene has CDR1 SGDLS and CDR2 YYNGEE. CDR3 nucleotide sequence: TGTGCCAGCAGCGTCGGCAGGGATGGACAATTCGTGGAGACCCAGTACTTC. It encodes CASSVGRDGQFVETQYF.

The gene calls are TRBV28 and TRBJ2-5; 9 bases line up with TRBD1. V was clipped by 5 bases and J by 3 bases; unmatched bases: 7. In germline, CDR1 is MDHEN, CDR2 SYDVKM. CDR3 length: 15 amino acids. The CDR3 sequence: CASSGAGTGKETQYF. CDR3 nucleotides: TGTGCCAGCAGTGGGGCCGGGACAGGGAAAGAGACCCAGTACTTC.

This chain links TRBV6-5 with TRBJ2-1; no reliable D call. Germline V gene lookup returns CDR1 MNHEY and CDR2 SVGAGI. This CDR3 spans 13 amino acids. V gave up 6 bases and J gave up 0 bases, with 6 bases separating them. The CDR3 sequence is CASRASSYNEQFF. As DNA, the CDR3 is TGTGCCAGCAGGGCTAGCTCCTACAATGAGCAGTTCTTC.

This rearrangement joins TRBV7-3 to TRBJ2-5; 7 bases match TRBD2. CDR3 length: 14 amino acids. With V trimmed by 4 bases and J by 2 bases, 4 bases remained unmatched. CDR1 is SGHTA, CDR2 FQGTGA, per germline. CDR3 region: CASSWGGDQETQYF. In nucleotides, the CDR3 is TGTGCCAGCAGCTGGGGGGGGGATCAAGAGACCCAGTACTTC.

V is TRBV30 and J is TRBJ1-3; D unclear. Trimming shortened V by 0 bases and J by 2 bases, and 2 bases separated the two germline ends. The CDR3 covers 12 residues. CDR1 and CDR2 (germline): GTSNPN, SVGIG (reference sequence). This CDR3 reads CAWSVTGNTIYF. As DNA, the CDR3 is TGTGCCTGGAGTGTTACTGGAAACACCATATATTTT.

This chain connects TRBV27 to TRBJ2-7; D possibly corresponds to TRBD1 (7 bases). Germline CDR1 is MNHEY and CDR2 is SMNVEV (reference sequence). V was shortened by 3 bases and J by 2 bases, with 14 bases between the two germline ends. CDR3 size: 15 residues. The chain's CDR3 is CASSLAGGTTYEQYF. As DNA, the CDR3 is TGTGCCAGCAGTTTGGCAGGGGGGACAACCTACGAGCAGTACTTC.

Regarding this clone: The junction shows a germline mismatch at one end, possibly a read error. The CDR3 bases are TGTGCCGGCAGTTACTCGGACAGGGAAGCCTACGAGCAGTACTTC. Amino acids: CAGSYSDREAYEQYF. This chain connects TRBV6-5 to TRBJ2-7; 8 bases fit TRBD1. This CDR3 is 15 amino acids long. CDR1 and CDR2 (germline): MNHEY, SVGAGI.

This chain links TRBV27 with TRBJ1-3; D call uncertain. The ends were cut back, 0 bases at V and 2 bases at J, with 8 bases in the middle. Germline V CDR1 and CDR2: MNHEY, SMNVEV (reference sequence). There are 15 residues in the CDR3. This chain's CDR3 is CASSLSAGTGNTIYF. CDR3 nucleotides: TGTGCCAGCAGTTTATCGGCGGGAACTGGAAACACCATATATTTT.

CDR3 in DNA: TGTGCCATCAGTGAAGGAGCGGGTGGCTACGGGACAGCCGAGCAGTACTTC. Translating it yields CAISEGAGGYGTAEQYF. The rearrangement joins TRBV10-3 to TRBJ2-7; D might be TRBD1 (7 bases). Germline V gives CDR1 ENHRY, CDR2 SYGVKD. The CDR3 has 17 amino acids. V was trimmed by 3 bases and J by 6 bases, leaving 24 bases between them.

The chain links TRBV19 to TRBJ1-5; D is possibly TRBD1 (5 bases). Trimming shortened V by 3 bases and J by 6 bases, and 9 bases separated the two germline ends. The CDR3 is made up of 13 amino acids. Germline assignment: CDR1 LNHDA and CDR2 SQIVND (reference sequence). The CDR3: CASSIGGSQPQHF. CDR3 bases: TGTGCCAGTAGTATCGGGGGGAGTCAGCCCCAGCATTTT.

The CDR3 nucleotides are TGTGCCAGCAGTCAACTAGCGGGAGATACAGATACGCAGTATTTT. Amino acids: CASSQLAGDTDTQYF. The V call is TRBV2, the J call TRBJ2-3, with 11 bases that match TRBD2. The germline CDR1 and CDR2 sequences are SNHLY and FYNNEI. J was trimmed by 3 bases and V by 5 bases; bases with no gene match: 4. This CDR3 has 15 amino acids.

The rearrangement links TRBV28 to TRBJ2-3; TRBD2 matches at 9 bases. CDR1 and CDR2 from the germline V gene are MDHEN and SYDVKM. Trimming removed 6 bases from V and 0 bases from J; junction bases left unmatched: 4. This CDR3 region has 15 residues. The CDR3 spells CASRPGLASTDTQYF. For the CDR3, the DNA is TGTGCCAGCAGACCCGGACTAGCGAGCACAGATACGCAGTATTTT.